This T cell receptor (beta chain) was captured in a study of CD8 T cells in Susac syndrome. Sequencing of TCR beta, carried out with a high-throughput approach, was applied to CD8+ and CD4+ T cells from the blood. FACS was used to enrich TEMRA cells, whereas the CD8+ and CD4+ T cells were obtained by negative isolation. With random hexamers, about 0.45 to 1 ug RNA was reverse transcribed. TCRdb re-derived calls from the immunoSEQ multiplex PCR reads in MiXCR, one entry per CDR3 protein. The table has 150,000 to 200,000 distinct CDR3 sequences, around 94% seen once; the top ten hold 0.12%. The study's findings and limits: The study admitted that it had a relatively small number of individuals in its TCR sequencing and HLA analysis.

Comments on this clonotype: The antigen is unknown.

The trim removed 5 bases at V and 6 bases at J, leaving 6 bases unmatched. The germline V gene has CDR1 MNHEY and CDR2 SVGAGI. The CDR3 is 14 residues long. The sequencing input was CD4+ T cells from PBMCs. The chain couples TRBV6-5 to TRBJ2-5; 10 bases fit TRBD2. The receptor's source is a human donor with Susac syndrome. The CDR3 loop is CASSPPSGGKTQYF. CDR3 DNA: TGTGCCAGCAGTCCCCCTAGCGGGGGCAAGACCCAGTACTTC.